Listed below are T cell receptor beta chains from one sample, sequenced in a study of cytomegalovirus exposure and HLA in healthy donors. Only in-frame clones appear in the TCRdb table, and some are missing; sequencing was by immunoSEQ multiplex PCR. The repertoire includes 75,000 to 100,000 clones, around 72% of them detected once, and roughly 11% sits in the top ten. Material: PBMCs. The receptor source for this set is a man between 18 and 29 years old in good health and CMV-seropositive. The CDR3 runs from the conserved cysteine through the conserved F or W. Fields, in order: V gene, CDR3 length, D gene, J gene, clone size, CDR3 DNA, CDR3 protein. A D gene is named only where the DNA matches it firmly. Where a row states a size, it is once, few, many or the class of an expanded clone; other rows omit it.

TRBV5-6,17,.,TRBJ2-6,.,TGTGCCAGCAGCCCGCAGGGTAGAGTTTCTGGGGCCAACGTCCTGACTTTC,CASSPQGRVSGANVLTF
TRBV5-4,14,TRBD2,TRBJ2-7,.,TGTGCCAGCAGCCCGACTAGCGGGGGGCAAGGGCAGTACTTC,CASSPTSGGQGQYF
TRBV18,15,TRBD1,TRBJ2-7,.,TGTGCCAGCTCACCACCGACAGGGGGTCGTGGGGAGCAGTACTTC,CASSPPTGGRGEQYF
TRBV27,15,TRBD1,TRBJ1-6,.,TGTGCCAGCAGTTTAGGGACAGGGGGCGGTTCACCCCTCCACTTT,CASSLGTGGGSPLHF
TRBV5-1,14,.,TRBJ2-7,.,TGCGCCAGCAGATCCGACAGGAATTCCTACGAGCAGTACTTC,CASRSDRNSYEQYF
TRBV4-1,16,TRBD1,TRBJ1-1,.,TGCGCCAGCAGCCCGACAGGGGCGAGCGGGTCCCGGGAAGCTTTCTTT,CASSPTGASGSREAFF
TRBV2,14,TRBD1,TRBJ2-3,.,TGTGCCAGCATCGCAGGGGGAAGCACAGATACGCAGTATTTT,CASIAGGSTDTQYF
TRBV5-6,14,.,TRBJ1-1,few,TGTGCCAGCAGCTTGATCTCTGGGCCCACTGAAGCTTTCTTT,CASSLISGPTEAFF
TRBV15,16,TRBD1,TRBJ2-1,.,TGTGCCACCAGCATAACCCATCCGGGACAGACGAATGAGCAGTTCTTC,CATSITHPGQTNEQFF
TRBV28,15,.,TRBJ1-6,.,TGTGCCAGCAGTTCAATATTATCCGGGGTTTCACCCCTCCACTTT,CASSSILSGVSPLHF
TRBV27,12,.,TRBJ2-7,.,TGTGCCAGTCTTGACAGCTCCTACGAGCAGTACTTC,CASLDSSYEQYF
TRBV5-1,15,TRBD1,TRBJ2-5,.,TGCGCCAGCAGAGCCCCGGGACAGGGAGGAGAGACCCAGTACTTC,CASRAPGQGGETQYF
TRBV27,18,.,TRBJ2-5,few,TGTGCCAGCAGCATGGCGGCTGTCAGTACGGAGCACCAAGAGACCCAGTACTTC,CASSMAAVSTEHQETQYF
TRBV30,15,TRBD2,TRBJ2-5,.,TGTGCCTGGAGAGGACTAGCGGAGGGTGGGGAGACCCAGTACTTC,CAWRGLAEGGETQYF
TRBV6-5,12,TRBD1,TRBJ2-1,.,TGTGCCAGCAGTTACCGGGGACAGGAGCAGTTCTTC,CASSYRGQEQFF
TRBV7-8,15,TRBD1,TRBJ1-5,.,TGTGCCAGCAGCCCAGGACAGGGCGTGAGTCAGCCCCAGCATTTT,CASSPGQGVSQPQHF